This TCR beta chain was recorded in a study of blood T cell repertoires in COVID-19. Study in general: PBMCs, B-cell-depleted T cells, or T cells provided the cDNA or gDNA that made up the material.

TCRdb's table, derived via immunoSEQ multiplex PCR, lists solely in-frame clones and lacks some. This sample has fewer than 400,000 clones, with more than 75% found just once. Germline lookup yields CDR1 MNHNS and CDR2 SASEGT. Trimming left V 2 bases short and J 7 bases short, with 18 bases between. There are 16 residues in the CDR3. The source is a man under 40 who had recovered from COVID-19. The sequenced material came from PBMCs or T cells enriched from blood (not recorded which). V and J are TRBV6-1 and TRBJ2-4, with D tentatively TRBD2 (5 bases). The CDR3 nucleotides read TGTGCCAGCAGTGAATTCGTTGGCGCCCCGGGGAACATTCAGTACTTC. The encoded protein is CASSEFVGAPGNIQYF.